The 9 T cell receptor beta chains presented below share a single source sample, sequenced in a study of T cell clonotyping in hematopoietic cell transplantation. Repertoires were generated with immunoSEQ multiplex PCR, while TCRdb's copy carries only in-frame clones and drops some. The data hold 15,000 to 20,000 clones, with around 60% observed a single time. Sequences were derived from PBMCs, sampled 30 days after allogeneic stem cell transplant. Receptors originate from a male patient in his fifties or sixties who had an allogeneic stem cell transplant from an unrelated donor, so T cells may come from the graft donor. Some clones in this sample may be carry-over from other donors' samples.

The sample holds a few counts of this clone. The V and J genes are TRBV2 and TRBJ1-2, with TRBD1 matching 8 bases. The CDR3 sequence is 14 residues long. The J segment lost 5 bases and the V segment lost 2 bases, leaving 4 bases of the junction unmatched. In germline, CDR1 is SNHLY, CDR2 FYNNEI. The CDR3 DNA follows: TGTGCCAGCAGTGAAAACAGGGGGGCATATGGCTACACCTTC. This sequence encodes CASSENRGAYGYTF.

This clone turned up a few times. V gene TRBV28 combines with J gene TRBJ1-5, with D hard to call. The V end was cut by 1 base, the J end by 1 base, with 11 bases between. Germline V gene data show CDR1 as MDHEN and CDR2 as SYDVKM. CDR3 length equals 16 residues. CDR3 nucleotides: TGTGCCAGCAGTTTATTTCCCCGCCGAAGCAATCAGCCCCAGCATTTT. Its translation: CASSLFPRRSNQPQHF. The full variable domain, in which reference TRBV28 and TRBJ1-5 provide the parts outside the CDR3, is DVKVTQSSRYLVKRTGEKVFLECVQDMDHENMFWYRQDPGLGLRLIYFSYDVKMKEKGDIPEGYSVSREKKERFSLILESASTNQTSMYLCASSLFPRRSNQPQHFGDGTRLSIL.

The V call is TRBV30, the J call TRBJ1-2, with a weak D call TRBD1 (5 bases). This CDR3 spans 13 amino acids. CDR1 is GTSNPN, CDR2 SVGIG, per germline (reference sequence). Trimming took 3 bases from V and 8 from J, leaving 16 bases between them. The CDR3 protein is CAWRRGPGMGYTF. The CDR3 DNA follows: TGTGCCTGGAGGAGGGGACCAGGGATGGGCTACACCTTC.

CDR3 amino acids: CASWEQQTNTGELFF. The CDR3 DNA is TGTGCCAGCTGGGAACAGCAAACGAACACCGGGGAGCTGTTTTTT. The chain uses TRBV28 and TRBJ2-2; D remains ambiguous. V was cut by 8 bases and J by 0 bases, with 13 bases left in between. This CDR3 is 15 amino acids long. Germline assignment: CDR1 MDHEN and CDR2 SYDVKM.

The rearrangement uses TRBV6-1 and TRBJ2-6, with TRBD1 identical over 9 bases. This CDR3 is 15 amino acids long. The V and J ends lost 6 bases and 14 bases, in that order; junction bases with no gene match: 14. Germline loops: CDR1 MNHNS, CDR2 SASEGT. The DNA for the CDR3 is TGTGCCAGCAGAGGGAACAGGGGGCAAACCCCCCTCCTGACTTTC. Encoded protein: CASRGNRGQTPLLTF.

V gene TRBV6-6 combines with J gene TRBJ1-4; no reliable D call. The CDR3 spans 13 residues. Germline V gene sequence: CDR1 MNHNY, CDR2 SVGAGI (reference sequence). The V and J ends lost 2 bases and 7 bases respectively, with 8 bases between them. For the CDR3, the DNA is TGTGCCAGCAGTTACGCATCGGTTGAAAAACTGTTTTTT. It encodes CASSYASVEKLFF.

A single count supports this clone. The junction shows a germline mismatch at one end, possibly a read error. This sequence joins TRBV6-5 and TRBJ2-2; the match to TRBD2 covers 9 bases. The CDR3 loop spans 12 amino acids. Looked up from germline, CDR1 is MNHEY and CDR2 is SVGAGI. In DNA, the CDR3 is TGTGCCAGCAGCCGGGCGGGAGGGGAGCCGTTTTTT. This codes for CASSRAGGEPFF.

About this clone itself: A read error may account for a junction end that differs from germline. The V and J genes are TRBV15 and TRBJ2-7; weak D call: TRBD2 (6 bases). CDR3 length: 13 amino acids. Germline CDR1 is LNHNV and CDR2 is YYDKDF (reference sequence). This CDR3 is CATSRGEVAELNF. The CDR3 bases are TGTGCCACCAGCAGAGGCGAAGTAGCGGAGCTGAACTTC.

V usage is TRBV30 and J usage is TRBJ1-4; D ambiguous. The CDR3 runs to 13 residues. V gave up 3 bases and J gave up 0 bases, with 5 bases separating them. Germline V CDR1 and CDR2: GTSNPN, SVGIG (reference sequence). CDR3 nucleotides: TGTGCCTGGAGCGGATCAACTAATGAAAAACTGTTTTTT. This gives the protein CAWSGSTNEKLFF.